This T cell receptor (beta chain) is from a study of PD-L1 blockade in urothelial cancer. Study-wide context: Atezolizumab was started by patients in 2014 at 1,200 mg intravenously every 3 weeks. Analyses were performed on blood at 3 weeks after treatment start (the second dose) and at 6 weeks.

Here immunoSEQ multiplex PCR was the method, and the copy in TCRdb shows in-frame clones only, minus some. The sample consists of approximately 90,000 clones, about 84% of them appearing once. Time point given: pretreatment peripheral blood. The starting material was PBMCs, obtained around atezolizumab (anti-PD-L1) treatment. The sequence was collected from a man aged 55 to 70 with urothelial cancer.

CDR3 nucleotides: TGTGCCAGCAGCTCAACAGGGGTGGGTGAGCAGTTCTTC. As protein: CASSSTGVGEQFF. This chain connects TRBV7-9 to TRBJ2-1, with TRBD1 identical over 7 bases. V lost 4 bases, J lost 9 bases, and 6 bases stayed unmatched. This CDR3 spans 13 amino acids. Germline assignment: CDR1 SEHNR and CDR2 FQNEAQ (reference sequence).